This TCR beta chain is drawn from a study of T cells in Graves' hyperthyroidism and ophthalmopathy. The overall study: Once the initial diagnosis was made, peripheral blood was obtained before any treatment. The study's findings and limits: Most thyroid-expanded clonotypes above 0.001 were also found in blood.

Germline lookup yields CDR1 LGHDT and CDR2 YNNKEL (reference sequence). V trimming: 6 bases; J trimming: 2 bases; junction bases outside the gene matches: 7. The CDR3 is made up of 17 amino acids. This clonotype showed up many times. Its antigen is as yet unknown. Every diagnosis used clinical symptoms, serum thyroxine and TRAb, thyroid ultrasound and orbital computed tomography. Researchers amplified the TCR beta CDR3 regions from RNA transcripts. HTBI primers drove first-round RT-PCR of the TCR CDR3. One entry per CDR3 protein results from TCRdb running MiXCR on the multiplex PCR reads. The table includes about 410,000 distinct CDR3 sequences, more than 14% detected once.

The V call is TRBV3-1, the J call TRBJ1-6; 10 bases match TRBD1. The sample taken for sequencing was blood. The sequence was obtained from a woman under 40 with Graves' ophthalmopathy. In nucleotides, the CDR3 is TGTGCCAGCAGACTCCGGGACAGGGGTCCCTATAATTCACCCCTCCACTTT. Amino acid sequence: CASRLRDRGPYNSPLHF.